Listed here are 25 T cell receptor beta chains from one sample, sequenced in a study of long-term antiretroviral therapy in people with HIV. Survey-level resolution applied to immunoSEQ assay v3.0. Assay used: immunoSEQ multiplex PCR; TCRdb lists only in-frame clones, some missing. The sample has 30,000 or so clones, over 80% seen once. The starting material was unsorted PBMCs, obtained 0.4 years after starting antiretroviral therapy. These receptors all come from a man younger than 30 with HIV.

This clone was counted only a few times. The chain uses TRBV27 and TRBJ1-5, with no clear D. With 6 bases removed from V and 4 bases from J, the gap between germline ends came to 10 bases. Germline CDR1 and CDR2: MNHEY and SMNVEV (reference sequence). The CDR3 is 13 residues long. CDR3 coding DNA: TGTGCCAGCAGCACATACGGGAATCAGCCCCAGCATTTT. It codes for CASSTYGNQPQHF.

This chain uses TRBV6-5 with TRBJ1-1, with D tentatively TRBD1 (5 bases). The germline V and J ends were trimmed by 0 bases and 1 base, with 9 bases remaining between them. This CDR3 is built from 15 residues. Germline loops: CDR1 MNHEY, CDR2 SVGAGI. CDR3 sequence: CASSYSRGPNTEAFF. The CDR3 DNA sequence: TGTGCCAGCAGTTACTCGAGGGGCCCGAACACTGAAGCTTTCTTT.

The chain carries TRBV7-9 and TRBJ2-7, with D perhaps TRBD1 (5 bases). The CDR3 spans 14 residues. Per the germline V gene, CDR1 is SEHNR and CDR2 is FQNEAQ (reference sequence). V lost 6 bases and J 0 bases, leaving 12 bases between the germline ends. The CDR3 region is CASRGVTHSYEQYF. The CDR3 DNA follows: TGTGCCAGCAGAGGGGTGACCCACTCCTACGAGCAGTACTTC.

V is TRBV15 and J is TRBJ2-1; 10 bases are a match to TRBD2. The trim removed 5 bases at V and 4 bases at J, leaving 5 bases unmatched. The CDR3 has 15 amino acids. Germline loops: CDR1 LNHNV, CDR2 YYDKDF (reference sequence). Here the CDR3 reads CATSGSAGGYNEQFF. The CDR3 DNA is TGTGCCACCAGCGGATCAGCGGGAGGGTACAATGAGCAGTTCTTC.

This clone occurred once. The CDR3 DNA is TGTGCCAGCAGTCAGGGTTTAGGAGCTTTCTTT. This translates into CASSQGLGAFF. The chain uses TRBV25-1 and TRBJ1-1, with D tentatively TRBD1 (5 bases). With 5 bases removed from V and 10 bases from J, the gap between germline ends came to 11 bases. The CDR3 loop spans 11 amino acids. Germline CDR1 is MGHDK and CDR2 is SYGVNS.

By frequency in the sample, this clone is medium-sized. The chain employs TRBV19 and TRBJ2-7; D is possibly TRBD1 (5 bases). The V gene's germline CDR1 is LNHDA and CDR2 SQIVND (reference sequence). The V and J ends lost 8 bases and 4 bases respectively, with 9 bases between them. The CDR3 covers 11 residues. CDR3 in amino acids: CASGHRYEQYF. CDR3 DNA sequence: TGTGCCAGTGGACACAGGTACGAGCAGTACTTC.

The chain is built from TRBV5-4 and TRBJ2-7; D remains ambiguous. CDR3 length equals 13 residues. The germline V and J ends were trimmed by 0 bases and 2 bases, with 6 bases remaining between them. Germline CDR1 and CDR2: SGHNT and YYREEE (reference sequence). The CDR3 nucleotides are TGTGCCAGCAGCTTGGCTCAGCCCTACGAGCAGTACTTC. It translates to CASSLAQPYEQYF.

CDR3 residues: CASSPGQEYEQYF. In nucleotides, the CDR3 is TGTGCCAGCAGTCCGGGACAGGAATACGAGCAGTACTTC. The J gene is TRBJ2-7, the V gene TRBV2; 8 bases are a match to TRBD1. This CDR3 has 13 residues. CDR1 is SNHLY, CDR2 FYNNEI, per germline. The trim removed 5 bases at V and 4 bases at J, leaving 4 bases unmatched.

The chain uses TRBV29-1 and TRBJ1-1; TRBD1 agrees at 7 bases. Germline values: CDR1 SQVTM, CDR2 ANQGSEA. The V gene end was trimmed by 6 bases and the J gene end by 5 bases; junction bases not matched to a gene: 15. The CDR3 runs 15 residues. The CDR3 DNA sequence: TGCAGCGTCGCAGGGGGTCTCATGGGGGGAACTGAAGCTTTCTTT. Its protein product is CSVAGGLMGGTEAFF.

This sequence joins TRBV4-2 and TRBJ2-7, with no clear D. CDR1 is LGHNA and CDR2 is YNFKEQ in the germline V gene. V lost 0 bases, J lost 1 base, and 7 bases lay in between. The CDR3 is 14 amino acids. As DNA, the CDR3 is TGTGCCAGCAGCCAAGATATTCAGTCCTACGAGCAGTACTTC. Translation: CASSQDIQSYEQYF.

The V and J genes are TRBV15 and TRBJ2-7; the D gene could be TRBD1 or TRBD2 (5 bases each). Trimming took 0 bases from V and 0 from J, leaving 15 bases between them. The CDR3 extends over 17 amino acids. Germline CDR1 is LNHNV and CDR2 is YYDKDF (reference sequence). The DNA for the CDR3 is TGTGCCACCAGCAGAGATCCGGCTTGGGACGTCTCCTACGAGCAGTACTTC. It codes for CATSRDPAWDVSYEQYF.

This sequence joins TRBV9 and TRBJ2-7; TRBD2 matches 10 bases. The germline CDR1 and CDR2 sequences are SGDLS and YYNGEE. The junction had 3 bases not matched to a gene; V was cut back by 4 bases and J by 2 bases. The CDR3 is 14 amino acids. CDR3 in DNA: TGTGCCAGCAGCTCCGGACTAGCGGCCTACGAGCAGTACTTC. Translated, it gives CASSSGLAAYEQYF.

The genes are TRBV7-9 and TRBJ2-3; TRBD2 aligns across 7 bases. The V gene end was trimmed by 4 bases and the J gene end by 6 bases; junction bases not matched to a gene: 22. Germline lookup yields CDR1 SEHNR and CDR2 FQNEAQ (reference sequence). The CDR3 is made up of 19 amino acids. Here the CDR3 DNA reads TGTGCCAGCAGCTACTCTGAAGCACCACCGGGACTAATTCGGGATACGCAGTATTTT. Its protein product is CASSYSEAPPGLIRDTQYF.

CDR3 region: CASTDGTSNTGELFF. The CDR3 DNA reads TGCGCCAGCACCGACGGGACTTCGAACACCGGGGAGCTGTTTTTT. This chain connects TRBV10-1 to TRBJ2-2; a weak D match, TRBD2 (6 bases). Trimming pared 7 bases from V and 0 bases from J, leaving 12 bases between. CDR1 and CDR2 (germline): WNHNN, SYGVQD (reference sequence). CDR3 length: 15 residues.

Here the CDR3 reads CASSPGRSLNEQFF. As DNA, the CDR3 is TGTGCCAGCAGTCCGGGACGGAGCCTTAATGAGCAGTTCTTC. This chain joins TRBV2 and TRBJ2-1; either TRBD1 or TRBD2 may fit D (5 bases each). Trimming removed 5 bases from V and 7 bases from J, with 15 bases in between. The germline V gene encodes CDR1 SNHLY and CDR2 FYNNEI. This CDR3 region has 14 residues.

The rearrangement uses TRBV9 and TRBJ2-2, with a possible D match to TRBD1 (6 bases). The CDR3 is 16 amino acids. Germline values: CDR1 SGDLS, CDR2 YYNGEE. The V end was cut by 0 bases, the J end by 0 bases, with 9 bases between. As DNA, the CDR3 is TGTGCCAGCAGCGTAGTCGGGACACCGAACACCGGGGAGCTGTTTTTT. Protein: CASSVVGTPNTGELFF.

The chain is built from TRBV19 and TRBJ1-2; D not certain. The CDR3 runs 13 residues. Trimming removed 1 base at V and 4 bases at J, with 7 bases between. Germline CDR1 reads LNHDA; CDR2 reads SQIVND (reference sequence). The CDR3 protein is CASSIGRTYGYTF. CDR3 in DNA: TGTGCCAGTAGTATAGGCAGGACCTATGGCTACACCTTC.

The rearrangement joins TRBV11-2 to TRBJ2-7; the D is unclear. Trimming cost V 0 bases and J 2 bases, with 8 bases left between them. The CDR3 is 14 amino acids. CDR1 and CDR2 from the germline V gene are SGHAT and FQNNGV. The chain's CDR3 is CASSLDWATYEQYF. CDR3 coding DNA: TGTGCCAGCAGCTTAGATTGGGCAACCTACGAGCAGTACTTC.

The V gene is TRBV6-1, the J gene TRBJ1-2, with D tentatively TRBD1 (6 bases). The CDR3 sequence is 17 residues long. CDR1 is MNHNS, CDR2 SASEGT, per germline. V was clipped by 2 bases and J by 4 bases, with 20 bases between them. In DNA form, the CDR3 reads TGTGCCAGCAGTGAAAGTACAGGGCGTCCCACACTCTATGGCTACACCTTC. It encodes CASSESTGRPTLYGYTF.

The chain is built from TRBV6-6 and TRBJ2-1; 13 bases match TRBD2. The J segment lost 7 bases and the V segment lost 6 bases, leaving 9 bases of the junction unmatched. The CDR3 spans 16 residues. Germline CDR1 reads MNHNY; CDR2 reads SVGAGI (reference sequence). The CDR3 is CASSLPGTSGKNEQFF. DNA for the CDR3: TGTGCCAGCAGCTTACCCGGGACTAGCGGGAAAAATGAGCAGTTCTTC.

The chain uses TRBV7-2 and TRBJ1-4, with D possibly TRBD1 on 5 matching bases. Germline V gene sequence: CDR1 SGHTA, CDR2 FQGNSA. The CDR3 has 14 amino acids. V was shortened by 5 bases and J by 4 bases, with 11 bases between the two germline ends. CDR3 sequence reads: CASSPRGDNEKLFF. Here the CDR3 DNA reads TGTGCCAGCAGCCCCCGGGGGGATAATGAAAAACTGTTTTTT.

The V call is TRBV6-5, the J call TRBJ1-2; D gene ambiguous. This CDR3 has 12 amino acids. CDR1 MNHEY and CDR2 SVGAGI come from the germline V gene. Trimming stripped 6 bases from V and 5 bases from J, with 10 bases between. CDR3 coding DNA: TGTGCCAGCAGCCTCGACATGTATGGCTACACCTTC. The encoded protein is CASSLDMYGYTF.

The chain employs TRBV5-1 and TRBJ1-1, with D unresolved. CDR1 and CDR2 from the germline V gene are SGHRS and YFSETQ. CDR3 length: 11 residues. The ends were cut back, 4 bases at V and 9 bases at J, with 10 bases in the middle. The CDR3 DNA follows: TGCGCCAGCAGCCCATCCTCCAAAGCTTTCTTT. Its translation is CASSPSSKAFF.

The chain uses TRBV6-5 and TRBJ1-1, with a tentative D call TRBD1 (6 bases). The CDR3 runs 16 residues. Trimming removed 2 bases from V and 1 base from J, with 14 bases in between. Germline V gene lookup returns CDR1 MNHEY and CDR2 SVGAGI. CDR3: CASSYTTTGPNTEAFF. The CDR3 DNA is TGTGCCAGCAGTTACACCACCACAGGGCCGAACACTGAAGCTTTCTTT.

The chain is built from TRBV27 and TRBJ2-7, with TRBD1 identical over 10 bases. The germline V gene has CDR1 MNHEY and CDR2 SMNVEV (reference sequence). The CDR3 extends over 15 amino acids. Trimming removed 4 bases from V and 3 bases from J; junction bases left unmatched: 6. The CDR3 reads CASSSGGQGRYEQYF. For the CDR3, the DNA is TGTGCCAGCAGTTCCGGGGGACAGGGGCGCTACGAGCAGTACTTC.